The following is a T cell receptor beta chain sequence with its context. Its cognate antigen is unknown. Together with a sample-barcoded 5' primer, a J-beta primer mix was included in a second PCR lasting roughly 6 to 12 cycles. Template switching added a 12-random-nucleotide identifier to every cDNA molecule. TCRdb analysed the 5' RACE reads with MiXCR anew, one entry per CDR3 protein. The sample holds under 2 million distinct CDR3 sequences, about 32% seen once. This record comes from a study of blood T cells in healthy people across ages. This CDR3 is 14 amino acids long. Trimming took 6 bases from V and 8 from J; bases not matched to a gene: 5. Per the germline V gene, CDR1 is LGHDT and CDR2 is YNNKEL (reference sequence). Study-wide findings and caveats: The fall in TCR beta diversity per million T cells was roughly linear with age. Donor CMV infection status was unknown, possibly confounding age-related changes in expanded clonotypes. Researchers report that TCR beta diversity correlated strongly with naive T cell percentage.

Sequencing used blood. The receptor was isolated from a woman aged 30 to 39 in good health. V is TRBV3-1 and J is TRBJ1-6; the match to TRBD1 covers 9 bases. The CDR3 region has the DNA TGTGCCAGCAGAACAACAGGGGGCGATTCACCCCTCCACTTT. Protein sequence: CASRTTGGDSPLHF.